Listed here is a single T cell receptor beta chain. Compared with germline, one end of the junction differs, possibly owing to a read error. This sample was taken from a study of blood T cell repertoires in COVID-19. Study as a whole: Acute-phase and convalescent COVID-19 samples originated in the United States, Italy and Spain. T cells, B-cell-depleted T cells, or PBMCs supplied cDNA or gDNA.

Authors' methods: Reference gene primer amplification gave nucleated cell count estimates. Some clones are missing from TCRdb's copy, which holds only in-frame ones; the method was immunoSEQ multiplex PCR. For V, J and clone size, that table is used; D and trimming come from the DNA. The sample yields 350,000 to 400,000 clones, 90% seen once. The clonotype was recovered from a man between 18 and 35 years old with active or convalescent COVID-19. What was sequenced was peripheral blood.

CDR3 residues: CASSQYPSGANVLTF. The CDR3 coding sequence is TGTGCCAGCAGCCAGTATCCCTCTGGGGCCAACGTGCTGACTTTC. The chain has TRBV4-2 and TRBJ2-6; possibly TRBD1 for D (5 bases). CDR1 is LGHNA, CDR2 YNFKEQ, per germline. The CDR3 runs 15 residues.